One sample yielded the 26 T cell receptor beta chains listed below, sequenced in a study of T cell responses to AZD1222 COVID-19 vaccine (dated by TCRdb to 2020 to 2023). Library method: the immunoSEQ multiplex PCR assay. TCRdb obtained this table from immuneACCESS and retained in-frame rearrangements with V and J assigned. These tables miss some clones; where compared with another copy, unresolved V genes account for less than half of the shortfall, and the remainder is unexplained. The sample includes 75,000 to 100,000 clones, with around 90% observed a single time. The top ten clones comprise more than 9.5% of the sample. The sample's time point label, in plain terms: baseline before first vaccination. This specimen was peripheral blood, taken on day 0 of AZD1222 vaccination. All receptors come from an adult in good health.

CDR3 in DNA: TGTGCCAGCAGCCTCACCGGGACAGCAAGCGAGCAGTACTTC. This gives the protein CASSLTGTASEQYF. The chain joins TRBV7-8 to TRBJ2-7, with TRBD1 matching over 7 bases. The CDR3 is made up of 14 amino acids. With 5 bases clipped from V and 6 bases from J, the junction kept 10 bases outside the gene matches. Germline V gene data show CDR1 as SGHVS and CDR2 as FQNEAQ.

This rearrangement joins TRBV19 to TRBJ1-2, with D unresolved. CDR3 length equals 12 residues. Germline CDR1 LNHDA, CDR2 SQIVND (reference sequence). Trimming pared 6 bases from V and 4 bases from J, leaving 9 bases between. The CDR3 is CASRGVGYGYTF. DNA for the CDR3: TGTGCCAGTAGGGGCGTCGGCTATGGCTACACCTTC.

The chain combines TRBV7-9 with TRBJ1-1; 7 positions match TRBD1. Germline V gives CDR1 SEHNR, CDR2 FQNEAQ (reference sequence). Trimming at V came to 5 bases and at J to 1 base, leaving 7 bases not matched to a gene. The CDR3 sequence is 15 residues long. The CDR3 spells CASSPKDRRNTEAFF. CDR3 nucleotides: TGTGCCAGCAGCCCCAAGGACAGGCGGAACACTGAAGCTTTCTTT.

The rearrangement uses TRBV6-4 and TRBJ2-2; D gene unclear. Trimming took 4 bases from V and 7 from J, leaving 13 bases between them. Germline V lookup: CDR1 MRHNA, CDR2 SNTAGT. The CDR3 has 14 amino acids. The DNA of the CDR3 is TGTGCCAGCAGTGTCGGTCTAGAACACGGGGAGCTGTTTTTT. The encoded protein is CASSVGLEHGELFF.

The sample holds one count of this clone. This chain links TRBV11-2 with TRBJ1-1; 7 positions agree with TRBD1. The CDR3 covers 14 residues. The germline gives CDR1 SGHAT, CDR2 FQNNGV. Germline trimming cut 6 bases from V and 0 bases from J; bases unmatched to any gene: 4. CDR3 nucleotide sequence: TGTGCCAGCAGAAAACAGGGGCTGAACACTGAAGCTTTCTTT. Translated: CASRKQGLNTEAFF.

The chain carries TRBV19 and TRBJ1-3; tentatively, D is TRBD1 (5 bases). The germline CDR1 and CDR2 sequences are LNHDA and SQIVND (reference sequence). This CDR3 comprises 13 residues. V was clipped by 11 bases and J by 2 bases, with 13 bases between them. CDR3 coding DNA: TGTGCCGGCCTTGGGGGACCTGGAAACACCATATATTTT. Translated, it gives CAGLGGPGNTIYF.

This rearrangement joins TRBV9 to TRBJ1-2; D is undetermined. The length of the CDR3 is 15 residues. CDR1 SGDLS and CDR2 YYNGEE come from the germline V gene. V was cut by 3 bases and J by 2 bases, with 14 bases left in between. CDR3 nucleotide sequence: TGTGCCAGCAGCGCCCCGGACCACCTGAACTATGGCTACACCTTC. Translation gives CASSAPDHLNYGYTF.

This clone has only one observation. The chain links TRBV6-1 to TRBJ2-5, with no clear D. The germline gives CDR1 MNHNS, CDR2 SASEGT. The CDR3 runs 14 residues. The V end lost 1 base, the J end lost 5 bases, and 11 bases lay between the germline ends. The CDR3 loop is CASSEVLSTETQYF. CDR3 sequence (DNA): TGTGCCAGCAGTGAAGTTCTGTCTACTGAGACCCAGTACTTC.

This chain joins TRBV3-1 (or the pseudogene TRBV3-2) and TRBJ2-5; 7 positions match TRBD2. The CDR3 length is 16 residues. Looked up from germline, CDR1 is LGHDT and CDR2 is YNNKEL (reference sequence). The V gene end was trimmed by 0 bases and the J gene end by 5 bases; junction bases not matched to a gene: 9. The CDR3 spells CASSQDRGLPGETQYF. The CDR3 DNA follows: TGTGCCAGCAGCCAAGATAGGGGACTACCCGGGGAGACCCAGTACTTC.

This chain uses TRBV19 with TRBJ2-3, with a possible D match to TRBD2 (6 bases). The germline CDR1 and CDR2 sequences are LNHDA and SQIVND (reference sequence). Trimming cost V 7 bases and J 0 bases, with 14 bases left between them. CDR3 size: 15 residues. The DNA of the CDR3 is TGTGCCAGTAACGTCCTTAGCGGTAGCACAGATACGCAGTATTTT. This codes for CASNVLSGSTDTQYF.

The rearrangement joins TRBV27 to TRBJ2-5; D might be TRBD1 (6 bases). Per the germline V gene, CDR1 is MNHEY and CDR2 is SMNVEV (reference sequence). V lost 3 bases, J lost 5 bases, and 10 bases lay in between. The CDR3 has 13 residues. The CDR3: CASSLARGETQYF. The CDR3 DNA reads as TGTGCCAGCAGTTTGGCTAGGGGGGAGACCCAGTACTTC.

The V gene is TRBV7-9, the J gene TRBJ2-2; D possibly matches TRBD1 or TRBD2 (5 bases each). Per the germline V gene, CDR1 is SEHNR and CDR2 is FQNEAQ (reference sequence). V lost 0 bases and J 5 bases, leaving 10 bases between the germline ends. This CDR3 is 15 amino acids long. In nucleotides, the CDR3 is TGTGCCAGCAGCTTAGCGGGGACCTCGACCGGGGAGCTGTTTTTT. Protein product: CASSLAGTSTGELFF.

The chain employs TRBV5-8 and TRBJ2-1; 9 bases align to TRBD1. This CDR3 is built from 14 residues. The ends lost 0 bases at V and 15 bases at J; junction bases unmatched: 10. Germline CDR1 reads SGHTS; CDR2 reads YDEGEE. In DNA, the CDR3 is TGTGCCAGCAGCTTGGGACAGGGGGGACCTGGGCCGTTCTTC. Translated, it gives CASSLGQGGPGPFF.

This chain uses TRBV19 with TRBJ2-2, with unresolved D. Germline CDR1 reads LNHDA; CDR2 reads SQIVND (reference sequence). The CDR3 extends over 16 amino acids. Trimming left V 1 base short and J 2 bases short, with 11 bases between. The CDR3 protein is CASSIARRSNTGELFF. The CDR3 nucleotides read TGTGCCAGTAGTATAGCCAGGCGGTCCAACACCGGGGAGCTGTTTTTT.

This clone was seen only once. This chain uses TRBV19 with TRBJ1-3; no clear D. Trimming took 5 bases from V and 0 from J, leaving 2 bases between them. The germline V gene encodes CDR1 LNHDA and CDR2 SQIVND (reference sequence). The CDR3 spans 12 residues. Written as DNA, the CDR3 is TGTGCCAGTAGTTTCTCTGGAAACACCATATATTTT. This encodes CASSFSGNTIYF. The full variable domain, rest sourced from reference TRBV19 and TRBJ1-3, is DGGITQSPKYLFRKEGQNVTLSCEQNLNHDAMYWYRQDPGQGLRLIYYSQIVNDFQKGDIAEGYSVSREKKESFPLTVTSAQKNPTAFYLCASSFSGNTIYFGEGSWLTVV.

V usage is TRBV18 and J usage is TRBJ1-1; 8 bases are shared with TRBD1. Germline V gene lookup returns CDR1 KGHSH and CDR2 LQKENI. The V segment lost 3 bases and the J segment 5 bases; nucleotides outside the gene matches: 11. The CDR3 contains 16 residues. The CDR3 loop is CASSPQAGGSSTEAFF. The CDR3 nucleotides read TGTGCCAGCTCACCCCAAGCAGGGGGCAGTAGTACTGAAGCTTTCTTT.

The V call is TRBV2, the J call TRBJ2-7; no clear D. CDR3 size: 15 residues. V lost 2 bases and J lost 5, with 16 bases in between. The V gene's germline CDR1 is SNHLY and CDR2 FYNNEI. The CDR3 spells CASSETFPRLNEQYF. In nucleotides, the CDR3 is TGTGCCAGCAGTGAAACATTTCCTCGGCTTAACGAGCAGTACTTC.

This chain links TRBV3-1 (or the pseudogene TRBV3-2) with TRBJ1-2; weak D call: TRBD1 (5 bases). Between the trimmed V and J ends, which lost 5 bases and 4 bases, there was a span of 17 bases. The CDR3 runs to 15 residues. The V gene's germline CDR1 is LGHDT and CDR2 YNNKEL (reference sequence). The CDR3, as DNA: TGTGCCAGCAGCGGGAAGGGACCGTTGACCTATGGCTACACCTTC. The encoded protein is CASSGKGPLTYGYTF.

The chain carries TRBV12-3 or TRBV12-4 and TRBJ1-6, with D possibly TRBD1 on 5 matching bases. Trimming shortened V by 3 bases and J by 14 bases, and 11 bases separated the two germline ends. The CDR3 runs to 12 residues. The CDR3 is CASSFEGMSLHF. DNA of the CDR3: TGTGCCAGCAGTTTTGAGGGGATGTCCCTCCACTTT.

This chain uses TRBV7-9 with TRBJ1-2; the match to TRBD1 covers 7 bases. The CDR3 runs to 14 residues. CDR1 is SEHNR, CDR2 FQNEAQ, per germline (reference sequence). The trim removed 6 bases at V and 2 bases at J, leaving 6 bases unmatched. The CDR3 sequence: CASSFTGANYGYTF. CDR3 nucleotides: TGTGCCAGCAGTTTTACAGGGGCCAACTATGGCTACACCTTC.

V usage is TRBV18 and J usage is TRBJ1-3; no clear D. Trimming shortened V by 0 bases and J by 6 bases, and 6 bases separated the two germline ends. Germline V gene data show CDR1 as KGHSH and CDR2 as LQKENI. The CDR3 has 13 residues. The CDR3, as DNA: TGTGCCAGCTCACCACCTATGGAAAACACCATATATTTT. This translates into CASSPPMENTIYF.

The chain combines TRBV7-8 with TRBJ1-5, with D unresolved. V lost 1 base, J lost 2 bases, and 9 bases lay in between. The V gene's germline CDR1 is SGHVS and CDR2 FQNEAQ. The CDR3 runs 15 residues. The CDR3 sequence: CASSLGRSGNQPQHF. Here the CDR3 DNA reads TGTGCCAGCAGCTTAGGACGGTCCGGCAATCAGCCCCAGCATTTT.

V and J are TRBV5-1 and TRBJ2-1, with TRBD1 matching over 9 bases. Germline lookup yields CDR1 SGHRS and CDR2 YFSETQ. This CDR3 region has 15 residues. J gave up 6 bases and V 4 bases, and 8 bases lay outside the gene matches. As DNA, the CDR3 is TGCGCCAGCAGCGCAGGGACAGGGAGCATCAATGAGCAGTTCTTC. Encoded protein: CASSAGTGSINEQFF.

The genes are TRBV3-1 (or the pseudogene TRBV3-2) and TRBJ1-4, with TRBD1 matching 9 bases. This CDR3 region has 18 residues. Per the germline V gene, CDR1 is LGHDT and CDR2 is YNNKEL (reference sequence). Germline trimming cut 0 bases from V and 3 bases from J; bases unmatched to any gene: 8. The DNA for the CDR3 is TGTGCCAGCAGCCAAGATCGAACAGGGGGCTCAGCTAATGAAAAACTGTTTTTT. Its protein is CASSQDRTGGSANEKLFF.

The sample holds one count of this clone. The chain has TRBV11-1 and TRBJ2-2; D gene unclear. Trimming removed 5 bases at V and 5 bases at J, with 9 bases between. CDR1 SGHAT and CDR2 FQDESV come from the germline V gene (reference sequence). The CDR3 contains 13 residues. CDR3 loop: CASSGGWTGELFF. The CDR3 DNA is TGTGCCAGCAGCGGCGGCTGGACCGGGGAGCTGTTTTTT.

The V and J genes are TRBV6-5 and TRBJ1-1; no reliable D call. Trimming took off 8 bases at V and 1 base at J, with 14 bases between the two ends. Germline V gene data show CDR1 as MNHEY and CDR2 as SVGAGI. This CDR3 has 14 amino acids. DNA of the CDR3: TGTGCCAGCGAGACTCGACACCCGAACACTGAAGCTTTCTTT. Amino acid sequence: CASETRHPNTEAFF.